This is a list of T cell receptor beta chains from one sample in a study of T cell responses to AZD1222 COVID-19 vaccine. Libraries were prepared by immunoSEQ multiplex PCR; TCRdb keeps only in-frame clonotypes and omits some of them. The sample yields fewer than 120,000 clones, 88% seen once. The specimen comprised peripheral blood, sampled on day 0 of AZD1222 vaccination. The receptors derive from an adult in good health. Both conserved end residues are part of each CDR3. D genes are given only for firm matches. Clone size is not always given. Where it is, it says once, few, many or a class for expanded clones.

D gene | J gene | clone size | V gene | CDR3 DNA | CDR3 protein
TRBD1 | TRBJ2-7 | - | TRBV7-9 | TGTGCCAGCAGCTTAGCAGCAGGACAGGGTCTCTACGAGCAGTACTTC | CASSLAAGQGLYEQYF
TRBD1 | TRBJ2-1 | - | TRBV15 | TGTGCCACCAGTCCCGGGACAGGGAACTTGCCCTACAATGAGCAGTTCTTC | CATSPGTGNLPYNEQFF
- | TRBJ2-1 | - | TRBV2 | TGTGCCAGCAGTGGGGGGAGCTCCTACAATGAGCAGTTCTTC | CASSGGSSYNEQFF
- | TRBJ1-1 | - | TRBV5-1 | TGCGCCAGCAGCTTGGCCGACTTGCCAGGAGGAGCTTTCTTT | CASSLADLPGGAFF
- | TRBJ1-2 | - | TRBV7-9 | TGTGCCAGCAGTTCTATCGGGACAAACGGCTACACCTTC | CASSSIGTNGYTF
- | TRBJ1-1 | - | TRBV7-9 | TGTGCCAGCAGCTTAGAGGACCCCATAGAGACTGAAGCTTTCTTT | CASSLEDPIETEAFF
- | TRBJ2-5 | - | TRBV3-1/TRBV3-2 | TGTGCCAGCAGCCAACGAAGGGGGGGCGCTGAGACCCAGTACTTC | CASSQRRGGAETQYF
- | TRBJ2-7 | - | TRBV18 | TGTGCCAGCTCACCGAGTCGTAATCAGGACGAGCAGTACTTC | CASSPSRNQDEQYF
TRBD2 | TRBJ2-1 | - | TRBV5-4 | TGTGCCAGCAGCCACCGACTAGCGCTCAATGAGCAGTTCTTC | CASSHRLALNEQFF
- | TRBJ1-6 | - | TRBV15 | TGTGCCACCAGCAGGGGGAAAGGGAGGTTAGGTTCACCCCTCCACTTT | CATSRGKGRLGSPLHF
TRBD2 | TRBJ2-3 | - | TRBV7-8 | TGTGCCAGCAGCGCCGCGGGAGCGGGAGGGCGTACAGATACGCAGTATTTT | CASSAAGAGGRTDTQYF
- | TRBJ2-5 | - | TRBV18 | TGTGCCAGCTCACTCGGGTTACAAGAGACCCAGTACTTC | CASSLGLQETQYF
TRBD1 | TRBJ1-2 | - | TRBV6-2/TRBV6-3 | TGTGCCAGCAGCCGCAGACAGGGACCTAACTATGGCTACACCTTC | CASSRRQGPNYGYTF
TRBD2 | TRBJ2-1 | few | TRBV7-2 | TGTGCCAGCAGCTTATTTCCTAGCGGGGGTAGGTCCTACAATGAGCAGTTCTTC | CASSLFPSGGRSYNEQFF
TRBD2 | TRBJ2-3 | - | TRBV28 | TGTGCCAGCAGTCCCGGGACTAGCGCAGATACGCAGTATTTT | CASSPGTSADTQYF
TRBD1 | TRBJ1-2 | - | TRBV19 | TGTGCCAGTAGTCCAGGACAGGGGGCTAACTATGGCTACACCTTC | CASSPGQGANYGYTF
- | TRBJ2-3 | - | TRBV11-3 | TGTGCCAGCAGCTTAAGGAGCGGTAGCACAGATACGCAGTATTTT | CASSLRSGSTDTQYF
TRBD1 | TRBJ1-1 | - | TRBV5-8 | TGTGCCAGCAGCTACGGGACAGTTTTTATGAACACTGAAGCTTTCTTT | CASSYGTVFMNTEAFF
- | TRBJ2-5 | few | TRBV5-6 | TGTGCCAGCAGGAACCAGGGGGGGTTACAAGAGACCCAGTACTTC | CASRNQGGLQETQYF